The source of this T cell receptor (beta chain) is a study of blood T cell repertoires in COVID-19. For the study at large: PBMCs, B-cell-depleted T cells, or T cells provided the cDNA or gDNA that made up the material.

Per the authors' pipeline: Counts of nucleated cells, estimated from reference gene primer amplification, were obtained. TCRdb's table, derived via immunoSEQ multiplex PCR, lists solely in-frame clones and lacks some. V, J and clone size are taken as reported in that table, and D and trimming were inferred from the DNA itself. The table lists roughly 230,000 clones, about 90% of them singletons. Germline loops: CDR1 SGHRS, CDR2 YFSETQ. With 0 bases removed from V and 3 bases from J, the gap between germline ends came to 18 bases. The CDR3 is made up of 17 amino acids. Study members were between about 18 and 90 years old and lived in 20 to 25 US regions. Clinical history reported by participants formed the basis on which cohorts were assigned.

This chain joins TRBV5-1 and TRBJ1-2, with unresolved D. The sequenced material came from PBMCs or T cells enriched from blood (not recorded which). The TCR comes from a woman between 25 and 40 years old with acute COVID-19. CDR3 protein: CASSLAVMVSSYYGYTF. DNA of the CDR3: TGCGCCAGCAGCTTGGCCGTAATGGTTTCCAGTTACTATGGCTACACCTTC.